This T cell receptor (beta chain) was sequenced for a study of blood T cell repertoires in COVID-19. Study-level background: Nucleic acid was either cDNA or gDNA, and it came from T cells, B-cell-depleted T cells, or PBMCs.

This CDR3 is built from 15 residues. Trimming took 5 bases from V and 1 from J, leaving 15 bases between them. Germline V gene data show CDR1 as SGHRS and CDR2 as YFSETQ. Here immunoSEQ multiplex PCR was the method, and the copy in TCRdb shows in-frame clones only, minus some. Of about 55,000 clones in the sample, around 86% were seen once. The chain recombines TRBV5-1 with TRBJ1-1; a possible D gene is TRBD1 (6 bases). Material for sequencing was peripheral blood. This receptor was obtained from a human donor in a cohort sampled during active COVID-19. This CDR3 is CASSSQGGGNTEAFF. CDR3 bases: TGCGCCAGCAGTTCCCAAGGGGGTGGGAACACTGAAGCTTTCTTT.